The present entry profiles one T cell receptor beta chain with its context. No antigen is known for it. This record belongs to a study of Graves' ophthalmopathy and Graves' hyperthyroidism. Study summary: The term stable hyperthyroidism indicated an absence of ophthalmopathy within 18 months of follow-up.

Study results and caveats: Ophthalmopathy progression predictions by the model showed about 79% specificity and roughly 70% sensitivity.

V lost 6 bases, J lost 6 bases, and 7 bases stayed unmatched. From germline, CDR1 is SQVTM and CDR2 ANQGSEA. The CDR3 runs 13 residues. Researchers took RNA transcripts and amplified TCR beta CDR3 regions from them. Amplification began with first-round RT-PCR using HTBI primers, then second-round multiplex PCR was performed. Each CDR3 protein gets one entry after TCRdb re-called the multiplex PCR reads with MiXCR. The sample records over a million distinct CDR3 sequences, 36% being singletons. Aged 18 to 65, hyperthyroidism patients had new diagnoses of under 2 months' duration. Uncontrolled infections, pregnancy, lactation or other autoimmune diseases led to patient exclusion.

The sequencing input was peripheral blood or thyroid tissue (not recorded which). This receptor was identified in an adult man with Graves' hyperthyroidism. The gene calls are TRBV29-1 and TRBJ1-2, with TRBD1 matching over 10 bases. CDR3 protein: CSVPGQGKHGYTF. The CDR3 DNA follows: TGCAGCGTCCCGGGACAGGGGAAGCATGGCTACACCTTC.